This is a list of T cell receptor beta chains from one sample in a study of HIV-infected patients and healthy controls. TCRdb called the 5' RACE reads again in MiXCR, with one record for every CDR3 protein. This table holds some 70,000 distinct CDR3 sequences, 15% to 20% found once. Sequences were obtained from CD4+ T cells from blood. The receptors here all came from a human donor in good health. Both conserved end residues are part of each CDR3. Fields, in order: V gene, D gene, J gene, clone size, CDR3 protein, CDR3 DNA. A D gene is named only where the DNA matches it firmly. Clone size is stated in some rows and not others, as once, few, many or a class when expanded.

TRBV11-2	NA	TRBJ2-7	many	CASSPPPGLPYEQYF	TGTGCCAGCAGCCCGCCACCGGGACTCCCCTACGAGCAGTACTTC
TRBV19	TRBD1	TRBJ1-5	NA	CASSKDRWNQPQHF	TGTGCCAGTAGTAAGGACAGGTGGAATCAGCCCCAGCATTTT
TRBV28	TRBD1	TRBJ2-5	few	CASSFGTGGAIGTQYF	TGTGCCAGCAGTTTCGGTACAGGGGGCGCGATCGGGACCCAGTACTTC
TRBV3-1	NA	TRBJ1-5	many	CASSQDRVSGQPQHF	TGTGCCAGCAGCCAAGACAGGGTCTCGGGTCAGCCCCAGCATTTT
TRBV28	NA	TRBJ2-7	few	CASSFTGSSYEQYF	TGTGCCAGCAGTTTCACGGGAAGCTCCTACGAGCAGTACTTC
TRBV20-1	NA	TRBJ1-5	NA	CSAVGREWLGNQPQHF	TGCAGTGCTGTCGGACGGGAGTGGTTGGGGAATCAGCCCCAGCATTTT
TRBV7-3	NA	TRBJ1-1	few	CASSSRNTEAFF	TGTGCCAGCAGCTCGCGGAACACTGAAGCTTTCTTT
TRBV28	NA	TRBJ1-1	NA	CASQGSRNTEAFF	TGTGCCAGCCAGGGAAGCCGTAACACTGAAGCTTTCTTT
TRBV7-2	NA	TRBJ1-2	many	CASSFYSYGYTF	TGTGCCAGCAGCTTCTACAGTTATGGCTACACCTTC
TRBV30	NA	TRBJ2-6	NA	CAWSSGANVLTF	TGTGCCTGGAGTAGTGGGGCCAACGTCCTGACTTTC
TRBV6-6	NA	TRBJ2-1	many	CASSYPLLGSDEQFF	TGTGCCAGCAGTTACCCCTTACTAGGGTCGGATGAGCAGTTCTTC
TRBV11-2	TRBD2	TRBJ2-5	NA	CASSSPIAGGLETQYF	TGTGCCAGCAGCTCCCCAATAGCGGGAGGGCTAGAGACCCAGTACTTC
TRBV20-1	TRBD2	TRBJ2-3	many	CSAEHTGTSGGGVTDTQYF	TGCAGTGCCGAACACACCGGGACTAGCGGAGGAGGGGTCACAGATACGCAGTATTTT
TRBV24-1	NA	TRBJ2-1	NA	CATSPSVSYNEQFF	TGTGCCACCAGTCCTAGCGTCTCCTACAATGAGCAGTTCTTC
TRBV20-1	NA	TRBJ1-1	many	CSASSPRQANTEAFF	TGCAGTGCTAGTTCTCCTAGGCAGGCGAACACTGAAGCTTTCTTT
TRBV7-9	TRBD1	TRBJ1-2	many	CASSFEGATGGYTF	TGTGCCAGCAGCTTTGAGGGGGCGACTGGCGGCTACACCTTC
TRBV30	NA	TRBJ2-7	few	CAWSDTYEQYF	TGTGCCTGGAGCGACACCTACGAGCAGTACTTC
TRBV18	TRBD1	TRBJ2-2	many	CASSPSGTGNTGELFF	TGTGCCAGCTCACCGTCCGGGACAGGGAACACCGGGGAGCTGTTTTTT
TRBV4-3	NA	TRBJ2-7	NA	CASSPHPEGEQYF	TGCGCCAGCAGCCCACACCCGGAGGGCGAGCAGTACTTC
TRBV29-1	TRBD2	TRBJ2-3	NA	CSVEKLAGAGADTQYF	TGCAGCGTTGAAAAGCTAGCGGGAGCGGGTGCAGATACGCAGTATTTT
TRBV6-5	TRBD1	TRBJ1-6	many	CASSRTGAGNSPLHF	TGTGCCAGCAGCCGGACAGGGGCCGGTAATTCACCCCTCCACTTT
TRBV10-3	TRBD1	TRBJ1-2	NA	CAISPNTGDGYTF	TGTGCCATCAGTCCCAATACAGGGGATGGCTACACCTTC
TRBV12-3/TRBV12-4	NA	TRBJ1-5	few	CASSLQSGGNQPQHF	TGTGCCAGCAGCCTTCAATCGGGAGGCAATCAGCCCCAGCATTTT
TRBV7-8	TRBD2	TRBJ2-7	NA	CASSLGLATPLQYF	TGTGCCAGCAGCTTAGGACTAGCGACACCTCTGCAGTACTTC